This T cell receptor beta chain was found in a study of read filtering for tumor transcriptome and immune sequencing. Background on the study: Mean patient age was approximately 66 years, range roughly 47 to 90; around 17 male, 12 to 15 female.

The CDR3 runs to 14 residues. V lost 4 bases to trimming and J lost 4 bases, with 14 bases between them. CDR1 is SGHTA, CDR2 FQGNSA, per germline. This clonotype was observed many times. This library used around 0.4 ug RNA and molecular barcoded adaptors spanning alpha/delta and beta/gamma chains. In TCRdb, the reads were re-called with MiXCR into one record per CDR3 protein. The profile shows around 130,000 distinct CDR3 sequences, 13% of them singletons. The sequencing input was a population of CD138-negative cells sorted from bone marrow. J is TRBJ2-7 and V is TRBV7-2; D remains unclear. This receptor was obtained from a donor at least 40 years old with multiple myeloma. The CDR3 sequence is CASSYTRASYEQYF. The CDR3 region has the DNA TGTGCCAGCAGCTACACCCGGGCCTCGTACGAGCAGTACTTC.